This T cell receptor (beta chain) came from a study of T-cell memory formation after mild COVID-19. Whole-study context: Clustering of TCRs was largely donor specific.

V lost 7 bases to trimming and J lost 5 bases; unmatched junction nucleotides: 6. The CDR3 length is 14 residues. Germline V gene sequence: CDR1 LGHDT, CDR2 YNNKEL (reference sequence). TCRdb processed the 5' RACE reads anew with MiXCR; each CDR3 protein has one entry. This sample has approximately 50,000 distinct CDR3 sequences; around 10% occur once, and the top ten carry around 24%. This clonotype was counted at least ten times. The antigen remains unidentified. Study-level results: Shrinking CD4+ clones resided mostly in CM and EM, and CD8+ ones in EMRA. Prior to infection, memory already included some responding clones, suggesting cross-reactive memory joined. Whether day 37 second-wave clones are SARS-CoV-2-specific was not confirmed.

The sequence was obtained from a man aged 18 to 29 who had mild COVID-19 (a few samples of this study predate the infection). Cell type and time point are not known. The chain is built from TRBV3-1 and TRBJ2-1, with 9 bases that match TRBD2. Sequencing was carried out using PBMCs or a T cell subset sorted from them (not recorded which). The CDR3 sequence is CASKAGGGNNEQFF. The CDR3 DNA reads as TGTGCCAGCAAAGCGGGGGGAGGCAACAATGAGCAGTTCTTC.